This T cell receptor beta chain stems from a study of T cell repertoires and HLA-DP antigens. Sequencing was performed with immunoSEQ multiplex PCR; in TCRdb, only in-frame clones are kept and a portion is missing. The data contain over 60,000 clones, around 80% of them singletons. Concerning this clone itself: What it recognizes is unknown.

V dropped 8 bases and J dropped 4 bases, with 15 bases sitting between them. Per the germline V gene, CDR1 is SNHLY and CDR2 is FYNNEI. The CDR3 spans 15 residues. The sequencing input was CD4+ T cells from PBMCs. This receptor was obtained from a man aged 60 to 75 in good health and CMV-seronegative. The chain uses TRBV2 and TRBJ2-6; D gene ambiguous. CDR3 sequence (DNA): TGTGCCAGCGGCTATTTAGATACCGGGGCCAACGTCCTGACTTTC. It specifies CASGYLDTGANVLTF.